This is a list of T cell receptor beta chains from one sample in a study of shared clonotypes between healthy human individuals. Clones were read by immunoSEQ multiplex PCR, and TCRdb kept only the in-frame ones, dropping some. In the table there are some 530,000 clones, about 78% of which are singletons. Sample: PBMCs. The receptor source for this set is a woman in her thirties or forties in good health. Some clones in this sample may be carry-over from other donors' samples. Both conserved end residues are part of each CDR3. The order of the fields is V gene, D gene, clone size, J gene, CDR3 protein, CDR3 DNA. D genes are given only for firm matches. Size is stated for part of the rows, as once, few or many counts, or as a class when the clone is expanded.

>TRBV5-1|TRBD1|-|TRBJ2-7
CASRLTGTEQYF
TGCGCCAGCAGACTGACAGGGACCGAGCAGTACTTC
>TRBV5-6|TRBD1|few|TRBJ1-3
CASSVQGRSLSGNTIYF
TGTGCCAGCAGCGTACAGGGGAGGTCACTCTCTGGAAACACCATATATTTT
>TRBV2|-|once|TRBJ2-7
CASRQSGLASYEQYF
TGTGCCAGCAGACAATCAGGGCTTGCCTCCTACGAGCAGTACTTC
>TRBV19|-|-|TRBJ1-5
CASKSRGDELYSNQPQHF
TGTGCCAGTAAGTCACGGGGGGATGAGCTTTATAGCAATCAGCCCCAGCATTTT
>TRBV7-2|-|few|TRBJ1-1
CASSLVGDTEAFF
TGTGCCAGCAGCTTAGTTGGGGACACTGAAGCTTTCTTT
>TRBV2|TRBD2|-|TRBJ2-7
CASSEVVGSVSGVPYEQYF
TGTGCCAGCAGTGAAGTTGTGGGGTCTGTTAGCGGGGTTCCCTACGAGCAGTACTTC
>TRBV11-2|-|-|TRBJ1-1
CASSLLGGAVSTEAFF
TGTGCCAGCAGCTTGCTTGGGGGGGCCGTTAGCACTGAAGCTTTCTTT
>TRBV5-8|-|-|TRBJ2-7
CASSLASTIDEQYF
TGTGCCAGCAGCTTGGCCTCGACAATCGACGAGCAGTACTTC
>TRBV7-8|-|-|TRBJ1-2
CASSYRPGQRSNYGYTF
TGTGCCAGCAGCTACCGCCCTGGACAGCGATCTAACTATGGCTACACCTTC
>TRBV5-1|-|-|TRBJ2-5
CASSSGNPETQYF
TGCGCCAGCAGTTCCGGGAACCCAGAGACCCAGTACTTC
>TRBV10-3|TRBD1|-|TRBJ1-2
CAISESVFASPGQGNTF
TGTGCCATCAGTGAGTCGGTGTTTGCATCCCCGGGACAGGGAAACACCTTC
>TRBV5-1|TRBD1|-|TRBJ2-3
CASSVTGGLNTDTQYF
TGCGCCAGCAGCGTCACAGGGGGATTGAACACAGATACGCAGTATTTT
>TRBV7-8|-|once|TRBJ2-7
CASSLVHDLGEQYF
TGTGCCAGCAGCTTAGTGCACGACCTGGGAGAGCAGTACTTC
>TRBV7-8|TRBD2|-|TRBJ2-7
CASSLELASGMYEQYF
TGTGCCAGCAGCTTAGAATTGGCTAGCGGGATGTACGAGCAGTACTTC
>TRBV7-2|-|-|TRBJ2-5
CASSLALGETQYF
TGTGCCAGCAGCTTAGCGCTGGGGGAGACCCAGTACTTC
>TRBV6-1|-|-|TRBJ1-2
CASSRSFLGYTF
TGTGCCAGCAGCAGGTCTTTTCTTGGCTACACCTTC
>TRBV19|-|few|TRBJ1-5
CASSRLGQIDQPQHF
TGTGCCAGTAGTCGACTCGGACAGATCGATCAGCCCCAGCATTTT
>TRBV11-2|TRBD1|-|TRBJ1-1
CASRNRGNTEAFF
TGTGCCAGCAGAAACAGGGGGAACACTGAAGCTTTCTTT